Reported below is one T cell receptor beta chain. The data are from a study of blood T cell repertoires in COVID-19. Study details: The United States, Italy and Spain provided the acute and convalescent COVID-19 samples. T cells, B-cell-depleted T cells, or PBMCs provided the cDNA or gDNA that served as material.

As originally analysed: By means of reference gene primer amplification, nucleated cell counts were estimated. Using immunoSEQ multiplex PCR, the repertoire was profiled, and TCRdb retains in-frame clones only, with some absent. V and J calls and clone size come straight from that table; D and trimming were deduced from the DNA. This sample has about 190,000 clones, with almost 90% found just once. J lost 3 bases, V lost 3 bases, and 2 bases had no gene match. The CDR3 has 13 amino acids. The V gene's germline CDR1 is MDHEN and CDR2 SYDVKM. The V gene is TRBV28, the J gene TRBJ2-7; 7 bases line up with TRBD1. This receptor was taken from a man aged 45 to 65 with acute or convalescent COVID-19. The sample consisted of peripheral blood. For the CDR3, the DNA is TGTGCCAGCAGTTTCCGGGACAGCTACGAGCAGTACTTC. It codes for CASSFRDSYEQYF.